Sequencing of this TCR beta chain was carried out in a study of human T cells and chemical hapten exposure. Study-wide findings and caveats: High-frequency TCRs, those above 1 in 1000, stayed the same after DPC sensitization.

From whole blood left unfractionated, total RNA was extracted. Unique molecular identifiers were attached to individual cDNA molecules within the library. As processed by the authors: A per-sample median of roughly 100,000 TCRs was observed, with a range of roughly 20,000 to 690,600. One entry per CDR3 protein, called by TCRdb with MiXCR from the 5' RACE reads. These V and J calls originate from TCRdb's pipeline instead of the authors' own analysis. Of 65,000 to 90,000 distinct CDR3 sequences in the sample, roughly 15% were seen once. Regarding this clonotype: Its antigen is not known.

The CDR3 runs 16 residues. The V end lost 5 bases, the J end lost 4 bases, and 20 bases lay between the germline ends. This clonotype was sampled from a female donor in good health. The V gene is TRBV12-3 or TRBV12-4, the J gene TRBJ1-1, with D hard to call. Written as DNA, the CDR3 is TGTGCCAGCAGTGGACTTTCGGACTGGTCCCCCACTGAAGCTTTCTTT. It is translated as CASSGLSDWSPTEAFF.